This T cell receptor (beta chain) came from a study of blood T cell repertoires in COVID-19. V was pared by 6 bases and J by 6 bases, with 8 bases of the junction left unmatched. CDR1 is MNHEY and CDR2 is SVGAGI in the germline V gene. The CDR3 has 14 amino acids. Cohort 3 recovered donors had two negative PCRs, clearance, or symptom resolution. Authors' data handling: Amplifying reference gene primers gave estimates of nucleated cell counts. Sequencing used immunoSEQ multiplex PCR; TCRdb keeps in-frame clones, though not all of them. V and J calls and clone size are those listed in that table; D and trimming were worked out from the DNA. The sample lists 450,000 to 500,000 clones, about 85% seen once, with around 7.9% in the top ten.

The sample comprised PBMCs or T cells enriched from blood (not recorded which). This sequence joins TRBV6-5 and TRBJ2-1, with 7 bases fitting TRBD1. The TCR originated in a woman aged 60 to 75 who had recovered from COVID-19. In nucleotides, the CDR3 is TGTGCCAGCAGCGAGGGGGCTTACGGCAATGAGCAGTTCTTC. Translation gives CASSEGAYGNEQFF.